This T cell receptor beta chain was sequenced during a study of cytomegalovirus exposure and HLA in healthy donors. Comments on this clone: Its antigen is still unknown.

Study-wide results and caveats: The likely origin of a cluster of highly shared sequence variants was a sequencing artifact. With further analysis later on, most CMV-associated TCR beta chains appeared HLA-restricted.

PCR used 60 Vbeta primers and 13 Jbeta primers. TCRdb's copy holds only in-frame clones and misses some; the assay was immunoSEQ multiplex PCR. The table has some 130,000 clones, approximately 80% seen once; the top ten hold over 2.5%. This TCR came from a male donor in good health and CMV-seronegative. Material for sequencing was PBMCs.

CDR3 sequence: CASSSDRAGEKLFF. CDR3 bases: TGCGCCAGCAGCTCAGACAGGGCAGGGGAAAAACTGTTTTTT. The rearrangement joins TRBV5-1 to TRBJ1-4, with TRBD1 identical over 7 bases. Germline CDR1 and CDR2: SGHRS and YFSETQ. The length of the CDR3 is 14 residues. Trimming removed 3 bases from V and 8 bases from J; junction bases left unmatched: 7.